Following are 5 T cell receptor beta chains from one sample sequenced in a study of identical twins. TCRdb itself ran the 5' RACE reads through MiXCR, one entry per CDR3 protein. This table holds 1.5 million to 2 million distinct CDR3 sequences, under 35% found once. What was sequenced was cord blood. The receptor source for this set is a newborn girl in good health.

Written as DNA, the CDR3 is TGTGCCAGCAGCCCGAGGGGACAGCTCTACGAGCAGTACTTC. Translating it yields CASSPRGQLYEQYF. The V and J genes are TRBV11-2 and TRBJ2-7, with 7 bases aligning to TRBD1. The CDR3 has 14 residues. J was trimmed by 3 bases and V by 5 bases; bases with no gene match: 7. Germline loops: CDR1 SGHAT, CDR2 FQNNGV. The full variable domain, completed using reference TRBV11-2 and TRBJ2-7, is EAGVAQSPRYKIIEKRQSVAFWCNPISGHATLYWYQQILGQGPKLLIQFQNNGVVDDSQLPKDRFSAERLKGVDSTLKIQPAKLEDSAVYLCASSPRGQLYEQYFGPGTRLTVT.

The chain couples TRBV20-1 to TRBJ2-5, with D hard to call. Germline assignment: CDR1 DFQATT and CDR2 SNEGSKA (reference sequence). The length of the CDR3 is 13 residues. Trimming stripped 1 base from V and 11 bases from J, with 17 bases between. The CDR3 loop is CSARAVDDNEQYF. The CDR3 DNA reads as TGCAGTGCTAGAGCCGTAGACGACAATGAGCAGTACTTC.

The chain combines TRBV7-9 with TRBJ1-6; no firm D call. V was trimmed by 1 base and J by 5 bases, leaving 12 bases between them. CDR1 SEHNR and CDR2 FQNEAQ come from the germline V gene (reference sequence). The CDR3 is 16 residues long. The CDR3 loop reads CASSLGGFVNNSPLHF. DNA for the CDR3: TGTGCCAGCAGCTTAGGGGGATTCGTTAATAATTCACCCCTCCACTTT.

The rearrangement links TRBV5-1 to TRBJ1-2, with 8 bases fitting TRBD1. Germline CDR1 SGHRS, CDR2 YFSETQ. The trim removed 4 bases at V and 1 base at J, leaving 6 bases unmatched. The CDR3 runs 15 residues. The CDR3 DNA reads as TGCGCCAGCAGCGGACTGACAGGGGTTAACTATGGCTACACCTTC. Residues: CASSGLTGVNYGYTF.

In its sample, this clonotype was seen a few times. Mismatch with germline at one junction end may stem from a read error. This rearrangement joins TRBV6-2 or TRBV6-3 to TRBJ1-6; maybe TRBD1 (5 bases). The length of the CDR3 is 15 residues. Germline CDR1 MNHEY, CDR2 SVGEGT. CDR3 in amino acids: CASTLGTSNNSPLHF. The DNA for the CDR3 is TGTGCCAGCACTCTTGGGACCTCCAATAATTCACCCCTCCACTTT.